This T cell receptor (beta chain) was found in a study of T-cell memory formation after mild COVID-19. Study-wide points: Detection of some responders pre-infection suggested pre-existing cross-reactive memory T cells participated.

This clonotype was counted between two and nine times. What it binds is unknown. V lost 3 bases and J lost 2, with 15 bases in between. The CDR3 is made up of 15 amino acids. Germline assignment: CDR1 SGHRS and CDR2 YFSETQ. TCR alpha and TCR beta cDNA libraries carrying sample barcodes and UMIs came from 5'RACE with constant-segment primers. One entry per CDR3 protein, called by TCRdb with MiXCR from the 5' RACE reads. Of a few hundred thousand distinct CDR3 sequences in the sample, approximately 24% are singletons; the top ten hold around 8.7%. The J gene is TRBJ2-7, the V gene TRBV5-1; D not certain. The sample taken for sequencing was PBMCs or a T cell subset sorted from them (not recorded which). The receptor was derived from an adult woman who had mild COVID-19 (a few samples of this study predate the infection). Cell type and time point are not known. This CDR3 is CASSSDPDGTYEQYF. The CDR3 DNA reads TGCGCCAGCAGCTCCGACCCGGACGGCACCTACGAGCAGTACTTC.